What follows are 24 T cell receptor beta chains derived from one specimen sequenced in a study of T-cell memory formation after mild COVID-19. MiXCR, run by TCRdb on the 5' RACE reads, gives a single entry per CDR3 protein. There are 300,000 to 350,000 distinct CDR3 sequences in the sample; roughly a fifth occur only once, and over 20% lies in the top ten. Sample: PBMCs or a T cell subset sorted from them (not recorded which). Every receptor here comes from a young man who had mild COVID-19 (a few samples of this study predate the infection). Cell type and time point are not known.

This clonotype was observed a handful of times. The V call is TRBV7-2, the J call TRBJ2-5, with 8 bases lining up with TRBD1. Germline loops: CDR1 SGHTA, CDR2 FQGNSA. V lost 5 bases, J lost 4 bases, and 3 bases stayed unmatched. The CDR3 extends over 13 amino acids. The CDR3 DNA reads TGTGCCAGCAGCCAAGACAGGGGAGAGACCCAGTACTTC. It encodes CASSQDRGETQYF.

This clonotype was detected many times. The rearrangement joins TRBV7-7 to TRBJ2-6; unclear D gene. Trimming pared 5 bases from V and 0 bases from J, leaving 5 bases between. Germline CDR1 SSHAT, CDR2 FNYEAQ (reference sequence). The CDR3 spans 14 residues. CDR3 DNA: TGTGCCAGCAGCCCGAGCTCTGGGGCCAACGTCCTGACTTTC. Encoded protein: CASSPSSGANVLTF.

The rearrangement joins TRBV7-2 to TRBJ2-3; no clear D gene. CDR3 length: 15 residues. V gave up 7 bases and J gave up 2 bases, with 16 bases separating them. Germline CDR1 and CDR2: SGHTA and FQGNSA. CDR3: CASTPLGRDTDTQYF. CDR3 bases: TGTGCCAGCACGCCCCTAGGACGCGACACAGATACGCAGTATTTT.

Only a few counts were recorded for this clonotype. The chain has TRBV18 and TRBJ2-5; 9 bases line up with TRBD2. The germline V gene encodes CDR1 KGHSH and CDR2 LQKENI. The CDR3 loop spans 11 amino acids. V shed 11 bases and J 2 bases; nucleotides not matched to a gene: 0. CDR3 DNA: TGTGCCGCGGGGGGGCAAGAGACCCAGTACTTC. Encoded protein: CAAGGQETQYF.

The rearrangement joins TRBV4-3 to TRBJ1-4, with D hard to call. V lost 2 bases to trimming and J lost 8 bases, with 18 bases between them. The CDR3 runs 16 residues. Germline V gene sequence: CDR1 LGHNA, CDR2 YSLEER. This CDR3 reads CASSQRSLGLGEKLFF. The CDR3, as DNA: TGCGCCAGCAGCCAACGGTCTTTAGGGCTTGGGGAAAAACTGTTTTTT.

This sequence joins TRBV5-1 and TRBJ1-2, with 7 bases aligning to TRBD1. CDR3 size: 16 residues. J gave up 3 bases and V 2 bases, and 10 bases lay outside the gene matches. In germline, CDR1 is SGHRS, CDR2 YFSETQ. CDR3 loop: CASSFGRGSSDYGYTF. In DNA, the CDR3 is TGCGCCAGCAGCTTCGGCAGGGGGTCCTCGGACTATGGCTACACCTTC.

V is TRBV7-9 and J is TRBJ2-1; TRBD2 matches at 8 bases. J lost 6 bases, V lost 5 bases, and 6 bases had no gene match. The CDR3 covers 14 residues. The germline V gene has CDR1 SEHNR and CDR2 FQNEAQ (reference sequence). The DNA for the CDR3 is TGTGCCAGCAGCCCCGAGCGGGGGTTCAATGAGCAGTTCTTC. Translating it yields CASSPERGFNEQFF.

The CDR3 loop is CASSPRQYSNTGELFF. The CDR3, as DNA: TGTGCCAGCAGCCCTCGACAGTATTCGAACACCGGGGAGCTGTTTTTT. The chain couples TRBV7-9 to TRBJ2-2; D possibly corresponds to TRBD1 (5 bases). This CDR3 has 16 amino acids. Germline CDR1 reads SEHNR; CDR2 reads FQNEAQ (reference sequence). Trimming cost V 5 bases and J 0 bases, with 13 bases left between them.

J is TRBJ2-2 and V is TRBV21-1; the DNA was not compared with TRBD1, the D call given in the table. TRBV21-1 is listed as a pseudogene. The CDR3 totals 15 residues. The CDR3 DNA follows: TGTGCCAGCAGAGAGGGACAAGGGAACACCGGGGAGCTGTTTTTT. It codes for CASREGQGNTGELFF.

This clonotype was counted a few times. CDR3 amino acids: CASSESPSYEQFF. The CDR3 coding sequence is TGTGCCAGCAGCGAAAGCCCGAGTTATGAGCAGTTCTTC. V is TRBV7-2 and J is TRBJ2-1, with D unresolved. The CDR3 is made up of 13 amino acids. Trimming stripped 5 bases from V and 8 bases from J, with 13 bases between. Germline CDR1 and CDR2: SGHTA and FQGNSA.

This clonotype has at least ten counts. This sequence joins TRBV7-8 and TRBJ2-1, with a weak D call TRBD2 (6 bases). V lost 5 bases to trimming and J lost 4 bases, with 9 bases between them. Germline lookup yields CDR1 SGHVS and CDR2 FQNEAQ. The CDR3 has 13 residues. The CDR3 DNA reads as TGTGCCAGCAGCATTGGGAGGTACAATGAGCAGTTCTTC. Amino acid sequence: CASSIGRYNEQFF.

This clonotype was recorded a few times. CDR3 in amino acids: CASSPRSPYEQYV. CDR3 DNA: TGTGCCAGCAGCCCCAGGAGTCCCTACGAGCAGTACGTC. The rearrangement uses TRBV5-5 and TRBJ2-7; unclear D gene. There are 13 residues in the CDR3. The V gene's germline CDR1 is SGHKS and CDR2 YYEKEE (reference sequence). Trimming took off 4 bases at V and 2 bases at J, with 10 bases between the two ends.

The V and J genes are TRBV5-1 and TRBJ1-2; D is ambiguous. The CDR3 has 17 residues. From germline, CDR1 is SGHRS and CDR2 YFSETQ. Trimming removed 1 base at V and 2 bases at J, with 18 bases between. The CDR3 DNA is TGCGCCAGCAGCTTGCTCCTCGAGGCAGGAGGAAACTATGGCTACACCTTC. Encoded protein: CASSLLLEAGGNYGYTF. The whole variable domain, filled in from reference TRBV5-1 and TRBJ1-2, reads KAGVTQTPRYLIKTRGQQVTLSCSPISGHRSVSWYQQTPGQGLQFLFEYFSETQRNKGNFPGRFSGRQFSNSRSEMNVSTLELGDSALYLCASSLLLEAGGNYGYTFGSGTRLTVV.

This clonotype was counted between two and nine times. The chain joins TRBV4-1 to TRBJ2-7; D is perhaps TRBD1 (5 bases). CDR3 length: 15 residues. V was clipped by 6 bases and J by 2 bases, with 17 bases between them. Germline CDR1 MGHRA, CDR2 YSYEKL. CDR3 sequence (DNA): TGCGCCAGCAGTCAGGGTTTTGGGCCGGCCTACGAGCAGTACGTC. Its protein product is CASSQGFGPAYEQYV.

In this sample, this clonotype turned up a few times. V and J are TRBV9 and TRBJ2-7, with D tentatively TRBD2 (6 bases). This CDR3 contains 15 residues. Germline loops: CDR1 SGDLS, CDR2 YYNGEE. Trimming removed 4 bases from V and 0 bases from J, with 14 bases in between. CDR3 residues: CASSPQGLNSYEQYF. The CDR3 DNA follows: TGTGCCAGCAGCCCCCAGGGACTCAACTCCTACGAGCAGTACTTC.

The chain uses TRBV19 and TRBJ2-7; the D gene is possibly TRBD2 (5 bases). The V gene's germline CDR1 is LNHDA and CDR2 SQIVND (reference sequence). V was shortened by 2 bases and J by 7 bases, with 12 bases between the two germline ends. The CDR3 consists of 13 residues. The CDR3 loop is CASSIQPSGEQYF. For the CDR3, the DNA is TGTGCCAGTAGTATACAGCCTTCGGGGGAGCAGTACTTC.

The rearrangement joins TRBV15 to TRBJ2-1; 11 nucleotides match TRBD1. The CDR3 runs 16 residues. V was pared by 5 bases and J by 7 bases, with 10 bases of the junction left unmatched. Looked up from germline, CDR1 is LNHNV and CDR2 is YYDKDF (reference sequence). The DNA for the CDR3 is TGTGCCACCAGCCCCTCGGGGACAGGGGGAGGAAATGAGCAGTTCTTC. Translated, it gives CATSPSGTGGGNEQFF.

The genes are TRBV7-9 and TRBJ2-3, with 10 bases lining up with TRBD1. The length of the CDR3 is 12 residues. Germline V gives CDR1 SEHNR, CDR2 FQNEAQ (reference sequence). V lost 5 bases to trimming and J lost 9 bases; unmatched junction nucleotides: 2. CDR3 coding DNA: TGTGCCAGCAGCCGGGGACAGGGGACGCAGTATTTT. Protein product: CASSRGQGTQYF.

Only a few counts were recorded for this clonotype. This rearrangement joins TRBV29-1 to TRBJ1-1; 7 bases are a match to TRBD1. Germline V CDR1 and CDR2: SQVTM, ANQGSEA. The V gene end was trimmed by 7 bases and the J gene end by 4 bases; junction bases not matched to a gene: 6. CDR3 length equals 12 residues. For the CDR3, the DNA is TGCAGCGGAACAGGGGTGGGCACTGAAGCTTTCTTT. Translating it yields CSGTGVGTEAFF.

This clonotype has at least ten counts. The rearrangement joins TRBV7-2 to TRBJ2-3; D might be TRBD1 (6 bases). Germline V gene sequence: CDR1 SGHTA, CDR2 FQGNSA. CDR3 length equals 15 residues. Trimming shortened V by 1 base and J by 0 bases, and 8 bases separated the two germline ends. The CDR3 DNA follows: TGTGCCAGCAGCTTAGTACAGGGAAGCACAGATACGCAGTATTTT. Translation gives CASSLVQGSTDTQYF.

J is TRBJ2-7 and V is TRBV4-3; the D gene is possibly TRBD2 (5 bases). The CDR3 is 13 residues long. V shed 0 bases and J shed 4 bases, with 7 bases lying between them. Germline CDR1 is LGHNA and CDR2 is YSLEER. CDR3 nucleotides: TGCGCCAGCAGCCAAGACGGGGTATACGAGCAGTACTTC. The encoded protein is CASSQDGVYEQYF.

This clonotype was detected many times. The rearrangement joins TRBV15 to TRBJ2-3, with 8 positions matching TRBD1. The CDR3 consists of 15 residues. J gave up 2 bases and V 7 bases, and 8 bases lay outside the gene matches. Germline values: CDR1 LNHNV, CDR2 YYDKDF (reference sequence). Here the CDR3 reads CATTRDRHYTDTQYF. Here the CDR3 DNA reads TGTGCCACCACCCGGGACAGGCACTACACAGATACGCAGTATTTT. The full variable domain, with the rest looked up from reference TRBV15 and TRBJ2-3, is DAMVIQNPRYQVTQFGKPVTLSCSQTLNHNVMYWYQQKSSQAPKLLFHYYDKDFNNEADTPDNFQSRRPNTSFCFLDIRSPGLGDTAMYLCATTRDRHYTDTQYFGPGTRLTVL.

This chain links TRBV4-3 with TRBJ2-2; D not certain. Germline CDR1 and CDR2: LGHNA and YSLEER. Trimming removed 1 base at V and 6 bases at J, with 9 bases between. There are 14 residues in the CDR3. CDR3 nucleotide sequence: TGCGCCAGCAGCCAAGTTGACGGCTCCGGGGAGCTGTTTTTT. This sequence encodes CASSQVDGSGELFF.

The chain carries TRBV6-5 and TRBJ2-2, with 8 bases matching TRBD1. CDR3 length: 16 amino acids. Germline CDR1 and CDR2: MNHEY and SVGAGI. V dropped 0 bases and J dropped 3; count of bases not matched to a gene: 3. DNA of the CDR3: TGTGCCAGCAGTTACTCGACAGGGGCAGACACCGGGGAGCTGTTTTTT. Translated, it gives CASSYSTGADTGELFF.